The 9 T cell receptor beta chains below all came from one sample that was sequenced in a study of response to subunit inactivated influenza vaccine. MiXCR, applied by TCRdb to the RT-PCR reads, yields one record per CDR3 protein. The repertoire holds about 500,000 distinct CDR3 sequences, with roughly 13% as singletons. This material consisted of PBMCs from blood, taken 35 to 45 days after vaccination. Receptor source: a man aged 50-60 years who received an inactivated influenza vaccine.

This clonotype has a handful of counts. The chain employs TRBV6-2 or TRBV6-3 and TRBJ2-7; the match to TRBD2 covers 8 bases. The V gene's germline CDR1 is MNHEY and CDR2 SVGEGT. Trimming cost V 2 bases and J 1 base; bases outside gene matches: 4. The CDR3 length is 15 residues. The DNA of the CDR3 is TGTGCCAGCAGTTACCAGCGGGGGCTATCCTACGAGCAGTACTTC. Translating it yields CASSYQRGLSYEQYF.

The J gene is TRBJ2-1, the V gene TRBV6-1; D not certain. This CDR3 is 16 amino acids long. The germline V gene has CDR1 MNHNS and CDR2 SASEGT. The ends were cut back, 3 bases at V and 0 bases at J, with 12 bases in the middle. The CDR3 is CASSDHRSYSYNEQFF. The CDR3 nucleotides are TGTGCCAGCAGTGACCACCGTAGTTACTCCTACAATGAGCAGTTCTTC.

There are a few counts of this clonotype. The CDR3 is CASSQEDRANVLTF. The CDR3 DNA reads TGTGCCAGCAGCCAAGAGGACAGGGCCAACGTCCTGACTTTC. V usage is TRBV3-1 and J usage is TRBJ2-6, with D possibly matching TRBD1 (5 bases). Deletions cut 0 bases from V and 5 bases from J, with 5 bases between. The CDR3 is made up of 14 amino acids. From germline, CDR1 is LGHDT and CDR2 YNNKEL (reference sequence).

The rearrangement links TRBV30 to TRBJ2-5, with 7 nucleotides matching TRBD1. V lost 4 bases, J lost 5 bases, and 4 bases stayed unmatched. Germline V gives CDR1 GTSNPN, CDR2 SVGIG (reference sequence). The CDR3 extends over 12 amino acids. The CDR3 spells CAWNRGGETQYF. The CDR3 DNA follows: TGTGCCTGGAACAGGGGTGGCGAGACCCAGTACTTC.

The gene calls are TRBV12-3 or TRBV12-4 and TRBJ2-5; TRBD1 is a possible D gene (8 bases). V lost 6 bases and J 5 bases, leaving 16 bases between the germline ends. The CDR3 covers 14 residues. The CDR3 reads CASRTDRGGETQYF. The CDR3, as DNA: TGTGCCAGCAGGACAGACAGGGGAGGGGAGACCCAGTACTTC.

V gene TRBV4-3 combines with J gene TRBJ2-3; 8 bases map to TRBD2. Germline CDR1 is LGHNA and CDR2 is YSLEER. V lost 3 bases, J lost 3 bases, and 11 bases stayed unmatched. The CDR3 extends over 17 amino acids. The CDR3 coding sequence is TGCGCCAGCAGCCAGGACGGGACTAGTGGCCAGACAGATACGCAGTATTTT. Translation: CASSQDGTSGQTDTQYF.

The chain has TRBV11-2 and TRBJ2-2; D is perhaps TRBD1 (5 bases). This CDR3 spans 16 amino acids. Germline-derived CDR1 and CDR2 are SGHAT and FQNNGV. V shed 1 base and J shed 3 bases, with 12 bases lying between them. CDR3 amino acids: CASSLVGRVHTGELFF. For the CDR3, the DNA is TGTGCCAGCAGCTTAGTTGGCAGGGTGCACACCGGGGAGCTGTTTTTT.

This clonotype was counted at least ten times. V gene TRBV10-3 combines with J gene TRBJ2-5; D assignment may be TRBD1 or TRBD2 (5 bases each). Looked up from germline, CDR1 is ENHRY and CDR2 is SYGVKD. This CDR3 contains 13 residues. The ends were cut back, 6 bases at V and 4 bases at J, with 12 bases in the middle. The CDR3 protein is CAISRDQGETQYF. CDR3 bases: TGTGCCATCAGCCGGGACCAGGGAGAGACCCAGTACTTC.

The table lists this clonotype with a few counts. This chain joins TRBV4-1 and TRBJ2-1, with TRBD1 as a possible D gene (5 bases). Trimming left V 4 bases short and J 1 base short, with 14 bases between. This CDR3 has 16 amino acids. The germline gives CDR1 MGHRA, CDR2 YSYEKL. The DNA for the CDR3 is TGCGCCAGCAGCCCTGGAAGGGGTGGGTCCTACAATGAGCAGTTCTTC. This gives the protein CASSPGRGGSYNEQFF.